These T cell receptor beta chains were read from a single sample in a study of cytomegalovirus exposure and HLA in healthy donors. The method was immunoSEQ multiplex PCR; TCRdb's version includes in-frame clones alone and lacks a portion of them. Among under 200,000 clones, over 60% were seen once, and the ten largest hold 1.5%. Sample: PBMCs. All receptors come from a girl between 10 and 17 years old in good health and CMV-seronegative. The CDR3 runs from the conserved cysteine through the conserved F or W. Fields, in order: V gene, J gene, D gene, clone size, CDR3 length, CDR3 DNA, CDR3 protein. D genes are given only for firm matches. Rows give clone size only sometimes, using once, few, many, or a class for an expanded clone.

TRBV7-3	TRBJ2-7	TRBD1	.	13	TGTGCCAGCAGCTCGATAGGGGGCCACGAGCAGTACTTC	CASSSIGGHEQYF
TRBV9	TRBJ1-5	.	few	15	TGTGCCAGCAGCGTAGGAACAGGGCCCAATCAGCCCCAGCATTTT	CASSVGTGPNQPQHF
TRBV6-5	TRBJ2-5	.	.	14	TGTGCCAGCAGTTACGCGCTGAGGCAAGAGACCCAGTACTTC	CASSYALRQETQYF
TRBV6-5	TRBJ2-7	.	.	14	TGTGCCAGCAGTTATACCCCCTTAGCCCACGAGCAGTACTTC	CASSYTPLAHEQYF
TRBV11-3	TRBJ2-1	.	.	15	TGTGCCAGCAGCTTAGGTAACAGTCTTCTGAATGAGCAGTTCTTC	CASSLGNSLLNEQFF
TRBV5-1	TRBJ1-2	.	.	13	TGCGCCAGCAGTTTCCCGTCAGGGGAGGGCTACACCTTC	CASSFPSGEGYTF
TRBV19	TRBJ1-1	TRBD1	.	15	TGTGCCAGTAGCGAATCAGGGACAGGGAACACTGAAGCTTTCTTT	CASSESGTGNTEAFF
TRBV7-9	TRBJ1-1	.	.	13	TGTGCCAGCAGCTTTCAGGGTTGGACTGAAGCTTTCTTT	CASSFQGWTEAFF
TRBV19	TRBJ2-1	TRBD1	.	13	TGTGCCAGTAGTATAAACAGGGGAGATGAGCAGTTCTTC	CASSINRGDEQFF
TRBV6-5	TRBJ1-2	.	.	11	TGTGCCACCCATTGGGAGTTTGGCTACACCTTC	CATHWEFGYTF
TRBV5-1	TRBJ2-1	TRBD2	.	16	TGCGCCAGCAGCCCGATGACTAGCGGGGGGCCACGTGAGCAGTTCTTC	CASSPMTSGGPREQFF
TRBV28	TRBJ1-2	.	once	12	TGTGCCAGCACCAAAGGGGAGGGCGGCTACACCTTC	CASTKGEGGYTF
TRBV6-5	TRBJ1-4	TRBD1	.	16	TGTGCCAGCAGTTTTTGGGCGACAGGGGTGGATGAAAAACTGTTTTTT	CASSFWATGVDEKLFF
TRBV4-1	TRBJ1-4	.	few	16	TGCGCCAGCAGCCAAGCGGAGGGGTATACTAATGAAAAACTGTTTTTT	CASSQAEGYTNEKLFF
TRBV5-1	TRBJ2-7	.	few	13	TGCGCCAGCAGCTTGACAGGGCCGAAAGAGCAGTACTTC	CASSLTGPKEQYF
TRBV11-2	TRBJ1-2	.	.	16	TGTGCCAGCAGCTTAGATGGCGGGGCGGGGGCTGGTGGCTACACCTTC	CASSLDGGAGAGGYTF
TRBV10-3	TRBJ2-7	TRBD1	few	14	TGTGCCATCACCGATGACAGGGTTCGTTACGAGCAGTACTTC	CAITDDRVRYEQYF
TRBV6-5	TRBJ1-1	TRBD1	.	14	TGTGCCAGCAGTTACTCTACAGGGGCTACTGAAGCTTTCTTT	CASSYSTGATEAFF
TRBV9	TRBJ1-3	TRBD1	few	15	TGTGCCAGCAGCCCCCGACAGGGGCGCGAGGACACCATATATTTT	CASSPRQGREDTIYF
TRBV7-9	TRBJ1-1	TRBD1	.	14	TGTGCCAGCAGCCAAGGACAGGGAGGGACTGAAGCTTTCTTT	CASSQGQGGTEAFF
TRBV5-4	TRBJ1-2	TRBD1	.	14	TGTGCCAGCAGACCTGGGACAGGGTCGTATGGCTACACCTTC	CASRPGTGSYGYTF
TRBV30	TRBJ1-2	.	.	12	TGTGCCTTGGGCCGAGGGGGGGTCGGCTACACCTTC	CALGRGGVGYTF
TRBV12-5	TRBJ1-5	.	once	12	TGTGCTAGTGGTTTAGCGTCCCAGCCCCAGCATTTT	CASGLASQPQHF
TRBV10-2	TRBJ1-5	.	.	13	TGCGCCAGCAGGTATACAGGGAATCAGCCCCAGCATTTT	CASRYTGNQPQHF
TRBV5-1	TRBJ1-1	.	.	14	TGCGCCAGCAGCTTGGTGGAGGCAGGCGATGAAGCTTTCTTT	CASSLVEAGDEAFF
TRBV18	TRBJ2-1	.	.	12	TGTGCCAGCTCCCCCCGAGGAGGAGAGCAGTTCTTC	CASSPRGGEQFF
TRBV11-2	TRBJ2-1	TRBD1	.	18	TGTGCCAGCAGCTCACCAAAGAGCAATAAGGGGACAGTCAATGAGCAGTTCTTC	CASSSPKSNKGTVNEQFF
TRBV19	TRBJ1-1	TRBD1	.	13	TGTGCCAGTAGTCCTGACAGGGGCACTGAAGCTTTCTTT	CASSPDRGTEAFF
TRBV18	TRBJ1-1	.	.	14	TGTGCCAGCTCACTCCAGGAGGGGAGGACTGAAGCTTTCTTT	CASSLQEGRTEAFF
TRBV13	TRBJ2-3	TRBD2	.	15	TGTGCCAGCAGCTACGGACTAGCGGGCACAGATACGCAGTATTTT	CASSYGLAGTDTQYF
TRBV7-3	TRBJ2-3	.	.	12	TGTGCCAGCAGCACGGGTTCAGATACGCAGTATTTT	CASSTGSDTQYF
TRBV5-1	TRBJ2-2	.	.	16	TGCGCCAGCAGCTTGGTAGTAGGGGTACGGACCGGGGAGCTGTTTTTT	CASSLVVGVRTGELFF
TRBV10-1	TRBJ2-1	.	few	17	TGCGCCAGCAGTGACCAGCAGGGGATAATGGGATACAATGAGCAGTTCTTC	CASSDQQGIMGYNEQFF
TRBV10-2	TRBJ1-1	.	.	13	TGCGCCAGCAGTCCCCCCTCGAACACTGAAGCTTTCTTT	CASSPPSNTEAFF
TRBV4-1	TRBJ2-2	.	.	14	TGCGCCAGCAGCGCGCTAGGGAACACCGGGGAGCTGTTTTTT	CASSALGNTGELFF
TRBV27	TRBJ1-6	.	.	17	TGTGCCAGCAGCTCCCTCCTAGGGGGAAATAGGAATTCACCCCTCCACTTT	CASSSLLGGNRNSPLHF
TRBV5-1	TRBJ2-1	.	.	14	TGCGCCAGCAGCTTGGTCGGGAGCTACAATGAGCAGTTCTTC	CASSLVGSYNEQFF
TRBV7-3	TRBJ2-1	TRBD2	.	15	TGTGCCAGCAGCATTAGCGGGTCCGCCTACAATGAGCAGTTCTTC	CASSISGSAYNEQFF
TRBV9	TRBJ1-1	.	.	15	TGTGCCAGCAGCGTCGGACAATTAAAGAACACTGAAGCTTTCTTT	CASSVGQLKNTEAFF
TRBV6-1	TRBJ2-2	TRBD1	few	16	TGTGCCAGCAGTGGTTTGGGACAGGGAATCACCGGGGAGCTGTTTTTT	CASSGLGQGITGELFF
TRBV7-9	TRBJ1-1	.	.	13	TGTGCCAGCAGCCCCACAGAGAACACTGAAGCTTTCTTT	CASSPTENTEAFF
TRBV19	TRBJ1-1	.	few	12	TGTGCCAGTAGGGACAAGAACACTGAAGCTTTCTTT	CASRDKNTEAFF
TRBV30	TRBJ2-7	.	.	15	TGTGCCTGGAGTGGAAAGGGGAAATTGGGGCACGAGCAGTACTTC	CAWSGKGKLGHEQYF
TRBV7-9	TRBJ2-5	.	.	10	TGTGCCAGCAGCCGAGAGACCCAGTACTTC	CASSRETQYF
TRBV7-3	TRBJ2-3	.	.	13	TGTGCCAGCAGCCGGGGGTTCACAGATACGCAGTATTTT	CASSRGFTDTQYF
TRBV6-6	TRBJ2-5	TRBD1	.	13	TGTGCCAGCAGGGGACAGGGACAAGAGACCCAGTACTTC	CASRGQGQETQYF
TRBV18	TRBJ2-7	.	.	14	TGTGCCAGCTCTCCTCTTTCAACGGGGGACGAGCAGTACTTC	CASSPLSTGDEQYF
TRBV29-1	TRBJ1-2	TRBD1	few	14	TGCAGCGTCGATAGGGACAGCTCTAACTATGGCTACACCTTC	CSVDRDSSNYGYTF
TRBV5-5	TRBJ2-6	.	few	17	TGTGCCAGCAGCTTGGTGTACAGGGAATTTGGGGCCAACGTCCTGACTTTC	CASSLVYREFGANVLTF
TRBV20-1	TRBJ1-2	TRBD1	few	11	TGCAGTGCTGAGGGGGCGGATGGCTACACCTTC	CSAEGADGYTF
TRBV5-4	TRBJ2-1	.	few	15	TGTGCCAGCAGCTTGGATCGGAGGGTTGACAATGAGCAGTTCTTC	CASSLDRRVDNEQFF
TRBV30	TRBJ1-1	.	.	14	TGTGCCTGGGGACAAGGCCCCCTGAACACTGAAGCTTTCTTT	CAWGQGPLNTEAFF
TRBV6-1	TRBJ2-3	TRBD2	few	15	TGTGCCAGCAGTGAGACTAGCGGGGGGGCAGATACGCAGTATTTT	CASSETSGGADTQYF
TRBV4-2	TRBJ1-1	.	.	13	TGTGCCAGCAGCCAAGTAAGCGGACCAGGAGCTTTCTTT	CASSQVSGPGAFF
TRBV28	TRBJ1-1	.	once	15	TGTGCCAGCACCAACGGGGGGGGGTCTTGGACTGAAGCTTTCTTT	CASTNGGGSWTEAFF
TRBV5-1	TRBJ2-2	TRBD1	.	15	TGCGCCAGCAGCCGGACAGGGGGCGCTCCCGGGGAGCTGTTTTTT	CASSRTGGAPGELFF
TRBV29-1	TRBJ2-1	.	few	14	TGCAGCGAACTCAGTGGTGGGGCCCACAATGAGCAGTTCTTC	CSELSGGAHNEQFF
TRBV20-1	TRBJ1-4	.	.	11	TGCTCCCTAGGGGGGGCTGAAAAACTGTTTTTT	CSLGGAEKLFF
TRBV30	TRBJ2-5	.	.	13	TGTGCCTGGAGTGATGGAGGGAGGGAGACCCAGTACTTC	CAWSDGGRETQYF
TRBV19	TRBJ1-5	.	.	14	TGTGCCAGTAGTGCTCAGGGTTACAATCAGCCCCAGCATTTT	CASSAQGYNQPQHF